This T cell receptor (beta chain) emerged from a study of Ad26.COV2.S vaccination and SARS-CoV-2 variants. As to treatment: roughly 20 received Ad26.COV2.S at low or high dose, single or two shots; 5 received placebo; per-sample allocation not given. Material that was analyzed had been drawn on day 63 after the first vaccine or placebo injection. This CDR3 is built from 13 residues. CDR1 is SGHTA, CDR2 FQGNSA, per germline. Deletions cut 2 bases from V and 6 bases from J, with 8 bases between. Clones were read by immunoSEQ multiplex PCR, and TCRdb kept only the in-frame ones, dropping some. The table records about 480,000 clones, around 88% of them present only once.

Sequences were derived from peripheral blood, sampled in a trial of Ad26.COV2.S vaccine versus placebo. The gene calls are TRBV7-2 and TRBJ1-5, with D hard to call. This sequence originates from a person aged 18 to 65 who received the Ad26.COV2.S COVID-19 vaccine or a placebo. The CDR3, as DNA: TGTGCCAGCAGCTTAAGAGTCGGTCAGCCCCAGCATTTT. Protein: CASSLRVGQPQHF. The variable domain in full, completed from reference TRBV7-2 and TRBJ1-5, reads GAGVSQSPSNKVTEKGKDVELRCDPISGHTALYWYRQSLGQGLEFLIYFQGNSAPDKSGLPSDRFSAERTGGSVSTLTIQRTQQEDSAVYLCASSLRVGQPQHFGDGTRLSIL.